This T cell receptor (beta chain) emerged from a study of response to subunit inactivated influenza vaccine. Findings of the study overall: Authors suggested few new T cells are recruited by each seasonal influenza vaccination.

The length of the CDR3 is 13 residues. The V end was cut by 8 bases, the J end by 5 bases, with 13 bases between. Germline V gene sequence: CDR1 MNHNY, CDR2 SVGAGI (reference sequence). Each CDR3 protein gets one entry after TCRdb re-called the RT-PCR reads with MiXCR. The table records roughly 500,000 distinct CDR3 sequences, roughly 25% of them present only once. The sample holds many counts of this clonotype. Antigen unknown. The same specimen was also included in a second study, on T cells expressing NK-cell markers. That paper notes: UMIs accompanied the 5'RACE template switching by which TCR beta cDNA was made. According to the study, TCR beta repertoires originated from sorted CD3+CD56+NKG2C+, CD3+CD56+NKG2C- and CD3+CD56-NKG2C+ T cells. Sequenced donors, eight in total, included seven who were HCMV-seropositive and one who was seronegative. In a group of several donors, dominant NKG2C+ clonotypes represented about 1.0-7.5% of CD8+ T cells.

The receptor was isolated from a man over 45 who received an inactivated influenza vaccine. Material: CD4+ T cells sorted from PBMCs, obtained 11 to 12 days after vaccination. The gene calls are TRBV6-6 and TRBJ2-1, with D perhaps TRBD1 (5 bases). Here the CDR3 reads CASHPTENNEQFF. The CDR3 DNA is TGTGCCAGCCACCCGACAGAAAACAATGAGCAGTTCTTC.